The next 7 T cell receptor beta chains were all read from a single sample in a study of cytomegalovirus exposure and HLA in healthy donors. With 60 Vbeta and 13 Jbeta primers, the PCR was carried out. TCRdb's table, derived via immunoSEQ multiplex PCR, lists solely in-frame clones and lacks some. The sample includes about 160,000 clones, less than 90% of them seen just once. The material sequenced was PBMCs. Receptors were obtained from a man aged 18 to 30 in good health and CMV-seronegative.

The chain carries TRBV12-1 and TRBJ2-7; the D call TRBD2 from the table was never checked on the DNA. TRBV12-1 is annotated as a pseudogene. This CDR3 has 16 amino acids. The CDR3 DNA reads as TGTGCCAGCAGCTATCATAGCGGGGGGGAAACCTACGAGCAGTACTTC. Its protein is CASSYHSGGETYEQYF.

The chain joins TRBV7-9 to TRBJ1-3; D possibly corresponds to TRBD1 (5 bases). V was clipped by 5 bases and J by 1 base, with 12 bases between them. CDR3 length equals 15 residues. CDR1 SEHNR and CDR2 FQNEAQ come from the germline V gene (reference sequence). The CDR3 region is CASSPMEGSGNTIYF. In nucleotides, the CDR3 is TGTGCCAGCAGCCCAATGGAGGGGTCTGGAAACACCATATATTTT.

Notes on this clone: Other DNA variants within this sample encode the same CDR3. The rearrangement joins TRBV5-1 to TRBJ1-1; 7 bases line up with TRBD1. V shed 0 bases, J shed 3 bases, and the junction held 2 bases outside the gene matches. CDR1 SGHRS and CDR2 YFSETQ come from the germline V gene. CDR3 size: 14 residues. CDR3 loop: CASSLAGGYTEAFF. The CDR3 bases are TGCGCCAGCAGCTTGGCAGGGGGTTACACTGAAGCTTTCTTT.

A few counts support this clone. The chain carries TRBV6-6 and TRBJ2-3, with 7 bases that match TRBD1. This CDR3 is 16 amino acids long. The germline gives CDR1 MNHNY, CDR2 SVGAGI (reference sequence). Trimming removed 3 bases from V and 5 bases from J; junction bases left unmatched: 11. CDR3 sequence (DNA): TGTGCCAGCAGTTATCCTCGGGACAGTTGGAAAGATACGCAGTATTTT. Its protein product is CASSYPRDSWKDTQYF.

V is TRBV28 and J is TRBJ2-5; 8 positions agree with TRBD1. This CDR3 region has 15 residues. Germline CDR1 is MDHEN and CDR2 is SYDVKM. The V and J ends lost 6 bases and 11 bases, in that order; junction bases with no gene match: 17. The CDR3 nucleotides read TGTGCCAGCAGCAATCCAGGGGGCGTCTCACTAGAGCAGTACTTC. Encoded protein: CASSNPGGVSLEQYF.

This rearrangement joins TRBV6-5 to TRBJ1-1; D remains unclear. The germline V gene has CDR1 MNHEY and CDR2 SVGAGI. This CDR3 contains 13 residues. The V end lost 2 bases, the J end lost 4 bases, and 8 bases lay between the germline ends. The DNA of the CDR3 is TGTGCCAGCAGTTACACAGCGGGCACTGAAGCTTTCTTT. Translation: CASSYTAGTEAFF.

The V call is TRBV9, the J call TRBJ1-4, with a tentative D call TRBD1 (6 bases). Trimming stripped 4 bases from V and 3 bases from J, with 13 bases between. Germline V gene data show CDR1 as SGDLS and CDR2 as YYNGEE. The CDR3 is 15 amino acids. The CDR3, as DNA: TGTGCCAGCAGCACAACAGGGTTATCTAATGAAAAACTGTTTTTT. The encoded protein is CASSTTGLSNEKLFF.